This T cell receptor beta chain came from a study of blood T cell repertoires in COVID-19. Across the study: The United States, Italy and Spain supplied acute and convalescent COVID-19 samples. From T cells, B-cell-depleted T cells, or PBMCs came the material, which was cDNA or gDNA.

CDR3 size: 15 residues. In germline, CDR1 is SGHNT, CDR2 YENEEA. The V end lost 1 base, the J end lost 0 bases, and 7 bases lay between the germline ends. In the original analysis: Nucleated cell number was recorded as an estimate derived from reference gene primer amplification. TCRdb keeps only in-frame clones here, not all; method: immunoSEQ multiplex PCR. Clonal size and the V and J genes are those of that table, whereas D and trimming came from the DNA. There are a few hundred thousand clones in the sample; about 90% occur only once, and roughly 1.9% lies in the top ten. Seattle patients were enrolled during active infection and followed longitudinally.

The chain carries TRBV11-3 and TRBJ2-1; possible D gene TRBD2, 5 bases. The sample comprised peripheral blood. The sequence was collected from a woman in her twenties or thirties with COVID-19, enrolled during active disease. The CDR3 protein is CASSLAGSSYNEQFF. CDR3 DNA: TGTGCCAGCAGCTTAGCGGGGAGCTCCTACAATGAGCAGTTCTTC. The full variable domain, its missing parts supplied by reference TRBV11-3 and TRBJ2-1, is EAGVVQSPRYKIIEKKQPVAFWCNPISGHNTLYWYLQNLGQGPELLIRYENEEAVDDSQLPKDRFSAERLKGVDSTLKIQPAELGDSAVYLCASSLAGSSYNEQFFGPGTRLTVL.